This note documents a single T cell receptor beta chain sequence. TCRalpha and TCRbeta cDNA went through nested PCRs of 16 and 9 cycles, two in total. TCRdb reprocessed the 5' RACE reads and reports one entry per CDR3 protein, with no DNA. In all, the sample yields under 200,000 distinct CDR3 sequences. CDR3 size: 16 residues. Germline values: CDR1 SGHRS, CDR2 YFSETQ. These data belong to a study of monozygotic twins with inflammatory bowel disease. The source material was blood. The source of this sequence is a human donor with ulcerative colitis or Crohn's disease, or a healthy co-twin of an affected twin (not recorded which). J is TRBJ2-1 and V is TRBV5-1; the TRBD1 assignment by TCRdb is unverifiable without DNA. The CDR3 loop is CASSLGNGHRDREQFF.